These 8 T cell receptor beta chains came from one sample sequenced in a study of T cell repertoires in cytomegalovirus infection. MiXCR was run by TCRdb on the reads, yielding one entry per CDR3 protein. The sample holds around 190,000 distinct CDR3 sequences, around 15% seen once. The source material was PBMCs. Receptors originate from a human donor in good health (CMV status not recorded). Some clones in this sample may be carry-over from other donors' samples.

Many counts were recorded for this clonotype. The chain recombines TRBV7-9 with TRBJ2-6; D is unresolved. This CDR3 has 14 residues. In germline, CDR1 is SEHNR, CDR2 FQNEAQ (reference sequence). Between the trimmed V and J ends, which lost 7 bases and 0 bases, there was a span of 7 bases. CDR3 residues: CASNPTSGANVLTF. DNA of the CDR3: TGTGCCAGCAACCCGACCTCTGGGGCCAACGTCCTGACTTTC.

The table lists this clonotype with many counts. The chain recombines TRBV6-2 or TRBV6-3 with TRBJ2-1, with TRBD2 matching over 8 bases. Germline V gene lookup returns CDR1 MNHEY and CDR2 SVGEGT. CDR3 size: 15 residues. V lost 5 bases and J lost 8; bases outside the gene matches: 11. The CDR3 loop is CASSPSGSRLHEQFF. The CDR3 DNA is TGTGCCAGCAGTCCAAGCGGGAGCCGATTGCATGAGCAGTTCTTC.

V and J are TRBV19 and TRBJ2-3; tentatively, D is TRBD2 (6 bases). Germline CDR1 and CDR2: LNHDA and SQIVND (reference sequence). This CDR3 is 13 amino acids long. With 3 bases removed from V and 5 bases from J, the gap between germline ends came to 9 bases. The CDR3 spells CASSILGGDTQYF. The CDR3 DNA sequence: TGTGCCAGTAGTATCCTCGGGGGAGATACGCAGTATTTT.

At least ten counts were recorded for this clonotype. As DNA, the CDR3 is TGCAGTGCTAGGCACCAGGTGACCTACGAGCAGTACTTC. This gives the protein CSARHQVTYEQYF. The rearrangement joins TRBV20-1 to TRBJ2-7; D ambiguous. V was clipped by 3 bases and J by 2 bases, with 11 bases between them. Germline V gene lookup returns CDR1 DFQATT and CDR2 SNEGSKA (reference sequence). The CDR3 totals 13 residues.

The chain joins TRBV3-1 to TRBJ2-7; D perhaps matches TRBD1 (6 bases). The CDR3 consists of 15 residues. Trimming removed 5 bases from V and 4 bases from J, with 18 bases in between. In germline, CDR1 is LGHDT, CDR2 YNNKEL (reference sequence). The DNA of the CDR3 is TGTGCCAGCAGCTTTGATACGGCAGGGGTTTACGAGCAGTACTTC. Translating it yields CASSFDTAGVYEQYF.

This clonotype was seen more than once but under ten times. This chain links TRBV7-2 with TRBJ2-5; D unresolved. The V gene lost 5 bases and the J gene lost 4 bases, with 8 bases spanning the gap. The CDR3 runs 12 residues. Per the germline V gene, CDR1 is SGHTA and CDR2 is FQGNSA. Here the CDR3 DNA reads TGTGCCAGCAGCGCAGGAGTAGAGACCCAGTACTTC. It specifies CASSAGVETQYF.

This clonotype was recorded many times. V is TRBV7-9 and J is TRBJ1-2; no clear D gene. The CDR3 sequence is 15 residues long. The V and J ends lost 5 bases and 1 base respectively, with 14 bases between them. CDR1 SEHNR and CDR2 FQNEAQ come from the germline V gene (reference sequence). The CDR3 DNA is TGTGCCAGCAGCCCCACGCGTGGCCTTAACTATGGCTACACCTTC. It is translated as CASSPTRGLNYGYTF.

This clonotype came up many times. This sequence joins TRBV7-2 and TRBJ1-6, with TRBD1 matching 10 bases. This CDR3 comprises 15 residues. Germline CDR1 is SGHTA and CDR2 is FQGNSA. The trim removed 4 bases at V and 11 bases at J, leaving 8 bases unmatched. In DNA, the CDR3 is TGTGCCAGCAGCTCAACCCGGGACAGGGGACCACCCCTCCACTTT. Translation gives CASSSTRDRGPPLHF.